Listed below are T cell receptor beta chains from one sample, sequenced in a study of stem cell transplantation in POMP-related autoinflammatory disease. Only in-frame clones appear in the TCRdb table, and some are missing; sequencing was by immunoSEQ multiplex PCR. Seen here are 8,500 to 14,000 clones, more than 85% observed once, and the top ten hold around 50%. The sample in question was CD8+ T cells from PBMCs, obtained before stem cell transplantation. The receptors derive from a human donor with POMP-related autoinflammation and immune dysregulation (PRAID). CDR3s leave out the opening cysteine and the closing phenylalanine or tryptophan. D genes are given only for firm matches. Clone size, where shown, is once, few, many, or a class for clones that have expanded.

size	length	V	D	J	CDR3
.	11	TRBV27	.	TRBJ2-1	ASSPPGGHEQF
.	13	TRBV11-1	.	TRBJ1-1	ASSLGPPGSTEAF
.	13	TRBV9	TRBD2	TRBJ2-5	ASSKGLADQETQY
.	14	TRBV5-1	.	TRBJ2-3	ASSLLFGGITDTQY
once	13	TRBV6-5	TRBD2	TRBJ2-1	ASSPGLAGYNEQF
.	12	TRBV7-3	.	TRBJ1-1	ASSLTSGTDEAF
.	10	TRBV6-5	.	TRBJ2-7	ASSYRGYEQY
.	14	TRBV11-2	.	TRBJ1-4	ASSPLSGQLNEKLF
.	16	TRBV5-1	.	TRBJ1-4	ASSLNPWTDATNEKLF
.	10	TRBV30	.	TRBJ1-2	AFSPLGDGYT
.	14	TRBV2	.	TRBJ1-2	ASRKRGDRSNYGYT
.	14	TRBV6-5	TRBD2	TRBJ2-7	ASSSWTSGSVYEQY
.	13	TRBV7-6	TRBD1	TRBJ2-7	ASSIGQGATYEQY
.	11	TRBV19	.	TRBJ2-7	ASSTGRAYEQY
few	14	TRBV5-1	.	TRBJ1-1	ASSSSSGRQNTEAF
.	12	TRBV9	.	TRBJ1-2	ASTQGRANYGYT
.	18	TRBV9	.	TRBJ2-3	ASSVEELSTGEGSTDTQY
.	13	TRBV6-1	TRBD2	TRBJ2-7	ASNLGLAFTYEQY
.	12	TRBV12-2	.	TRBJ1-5	ASSPGRGGQPQH
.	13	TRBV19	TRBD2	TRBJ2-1	ASSTLSGTNNEQF
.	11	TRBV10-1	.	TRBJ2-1	ARFQRLINEQF
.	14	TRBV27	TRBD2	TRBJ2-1	ASSTSGLAAYNEQF
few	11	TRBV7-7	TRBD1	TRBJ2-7	ASSFTGGYEQY
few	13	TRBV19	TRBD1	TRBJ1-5	ASTYGTGVNQPQH
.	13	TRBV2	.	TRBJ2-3	ASTSGRTSTDTQY
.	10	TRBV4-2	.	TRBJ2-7	ASSQRGDEQY
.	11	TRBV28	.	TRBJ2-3	ASSLIQSDTQY
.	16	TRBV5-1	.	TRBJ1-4	ASSPGGRQTATNEKLF
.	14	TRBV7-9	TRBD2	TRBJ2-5	ASSSRLASIQETQY
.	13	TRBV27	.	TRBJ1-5	ASSKGGVSNQPQH
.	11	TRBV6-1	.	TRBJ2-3	ASSEHREDTQY
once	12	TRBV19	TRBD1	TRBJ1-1	ASRPTGENTEAF
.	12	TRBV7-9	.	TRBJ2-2	ASSLEATTGELF
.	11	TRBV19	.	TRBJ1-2	ASSRRGPTGYT
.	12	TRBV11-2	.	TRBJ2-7	ASSHRGGTYEQY
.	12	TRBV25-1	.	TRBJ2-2	ASSVGLGAGELF
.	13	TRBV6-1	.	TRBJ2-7	ASSETRAGSYEQY
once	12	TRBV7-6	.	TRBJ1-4	ASSLDSGDEKLF
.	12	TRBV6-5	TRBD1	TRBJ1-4	ASSAGGSYEKLF
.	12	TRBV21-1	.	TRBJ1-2	ASSNRFCNYGYT
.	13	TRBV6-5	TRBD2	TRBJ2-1	ASSQLAVPYNEQF
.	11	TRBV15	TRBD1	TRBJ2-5	ATTEDRGETQY
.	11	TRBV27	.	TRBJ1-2	ASSLSEHDGYT